Sequencing of this T cell receptor beta chain was carried out in a study of blood T cell repertoires in COVID-19. Across the study: COVID-19 samples, acute and convalescent, were from the United States, Italy and Spain. T cells, B-cell-depleted T cells, or PBMCs supplied cDNA or gDNA.

Produced via immunoSEQ multiplex PCR; TCRdb's table is partial and in-frame only. Altogether 300,000 to 400,000 clones are present, roughly 89% being singletons, with the ten largest covering roughly 3.5%. With 2 bases clipped from V and 8 bases from J, the junction kept 8 bases outside the gene matches. The CDR3 covers 14 residues. Per the germline V gene, CDR1 is SGHDT and CDR2 is YYEEEE. The sequenced sample was peripheral blood. This sequence joins TRBV5-6 and TRBJ1-2, with TRBD1 matching over 8 bases. This clonotype originated in a woman aged 18-29 years who had recovered from COVID-19. The CDR3 here is CASSFATGVQGYTF. CDR3 coding DNA: TGTGCCAGCAGCTTTGCGACAGGGGTTCAGGGCTACACCTTC.